The sequence of this T cell receptor (beta chain) was determined in a study of response to subunit inactivated influenza vaccine. Points from the study as a whole: Authors suggested seasonal influenza vaccinations each recruit few new T cells.

TCRdb used MiXCR to reprocess the RT-PCR reads, holding one entry per CDR3 protein. Of 550,000 to 800,000 distinct CDR3 sequences in the sample, about 15% were seen once. On this clonotype: Its antigen remains unidentified.

This TCR came from a man aged 50-59 years who received an inactivated influenza vaccine. Sequencing was performed on PBMCs from blood, taken 14 to 15 days before vaccination.

CDR3 amino acids: CSAWSLRIGNEQFF. In nucleotides, the CDR3 is TGCAGTGCCTGGTCCCTGAGGATAGGGAATGAGCAGTTCTTC. V gene TRBV20-1 combines with J gene TRBJ2-1; D gene uncertain. Germline V gene data show CDR1 as DFQATT and CDR2 as SNEGSKA (reference sequence). The CDR3 totals 14 residues. V was cut by 6 bases and J by 7 bases, with 19 bases left in between.